The clone carrying this T cell receptor beta chain has just a few counts. The sample originates from a study of T-cell memory formation after mild COVID-19. MiXCR, applied by TCRdb to the 5' RACE reads, yields one record per CDR3 protein. The sample carries about half a million distinct CDR3 sequences, 15% to 20% recorded once. Germline lookup yields CDR1 ENHRY and CDR2 SYGVKD. Trimming removed 2 bases at V and 5 bases at J, with 18 bases between. The CDR3 runs 16 residues. This chain uses TRBV10-3 with TRBJ1-1, with D hard to call. The receptor was isolated from an adult woman who had mild COVID-19 (a few samples of this study predate the infection). Cell type and time point are not known. Sequencing was carried out using PBMCs or a T cell subset sorted from them (not recorded which). CDR3 sequence (DNA): TGTGCCATCAGTGAGACCCCGAACCTTCGCGGGACTGAAGCTTTCTTT. It codes for CAISETPNLRGTEAFF.